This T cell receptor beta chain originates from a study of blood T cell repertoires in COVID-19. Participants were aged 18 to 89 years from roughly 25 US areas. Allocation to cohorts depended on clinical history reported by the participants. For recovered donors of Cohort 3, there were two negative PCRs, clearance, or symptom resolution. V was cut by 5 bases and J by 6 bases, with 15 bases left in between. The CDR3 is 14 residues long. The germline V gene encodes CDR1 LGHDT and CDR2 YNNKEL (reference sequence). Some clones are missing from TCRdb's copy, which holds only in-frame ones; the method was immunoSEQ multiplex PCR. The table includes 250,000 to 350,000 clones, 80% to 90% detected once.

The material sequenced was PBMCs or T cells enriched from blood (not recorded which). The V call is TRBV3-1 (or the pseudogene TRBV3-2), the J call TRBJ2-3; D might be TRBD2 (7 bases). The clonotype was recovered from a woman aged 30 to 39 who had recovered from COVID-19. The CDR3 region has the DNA TGTGCCAGCAGCACGGGGGGCCGCCCGGATACGCAGTATTTT. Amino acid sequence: CASSTGGRPDTQYF.